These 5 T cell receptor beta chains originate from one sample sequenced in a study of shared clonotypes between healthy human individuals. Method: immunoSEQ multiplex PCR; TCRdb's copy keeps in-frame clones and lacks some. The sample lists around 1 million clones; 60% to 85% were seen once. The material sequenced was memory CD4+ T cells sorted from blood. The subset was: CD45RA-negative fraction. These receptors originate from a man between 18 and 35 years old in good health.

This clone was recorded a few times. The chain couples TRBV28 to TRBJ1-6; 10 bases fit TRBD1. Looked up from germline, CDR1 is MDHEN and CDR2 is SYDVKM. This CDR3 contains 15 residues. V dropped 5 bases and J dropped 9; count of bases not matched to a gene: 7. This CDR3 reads CASSPPGQGFSPLHF. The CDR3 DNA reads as TGTGCCAGCAGTCCCCCGGGACAGGGGTTTTCACCCCTCCACTTT.

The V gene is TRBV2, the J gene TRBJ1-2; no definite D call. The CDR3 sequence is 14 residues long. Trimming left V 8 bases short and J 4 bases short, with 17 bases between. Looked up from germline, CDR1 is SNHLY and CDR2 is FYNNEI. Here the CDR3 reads CASGSPLDGYGYTF. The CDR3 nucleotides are TGTGCCAGCGGGAGCCCTCTGGATGGCTATGGCTACACCTTC.

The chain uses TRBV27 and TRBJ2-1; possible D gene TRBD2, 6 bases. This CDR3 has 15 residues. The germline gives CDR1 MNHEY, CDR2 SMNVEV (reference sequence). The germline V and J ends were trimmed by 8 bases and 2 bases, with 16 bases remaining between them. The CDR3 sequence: CASRPAGPPYNEQFF. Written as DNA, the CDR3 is TGTGCCAGCCGGCCGGCGGGGCCGCCCTACAATGAGCAGTTCTTC.

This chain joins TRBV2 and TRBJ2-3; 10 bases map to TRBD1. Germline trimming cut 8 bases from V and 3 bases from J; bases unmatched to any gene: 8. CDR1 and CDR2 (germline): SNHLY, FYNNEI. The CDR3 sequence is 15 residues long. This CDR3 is CASREDRGRTDTQYF. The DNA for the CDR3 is TGTGCCAGCCGAGAAGACAGGGGGCGAACAGATACGCAGTATTTT.

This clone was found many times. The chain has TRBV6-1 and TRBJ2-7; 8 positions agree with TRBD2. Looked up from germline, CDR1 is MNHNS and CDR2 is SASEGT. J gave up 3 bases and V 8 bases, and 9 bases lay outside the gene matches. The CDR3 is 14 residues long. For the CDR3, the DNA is TGTGCCAGCGGTAACAGCGGGGGTGGCTACGAGCAGTACTTC. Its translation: CASGNSGGGYEQYF.